The clone carrying this T cell receptor beta chain was observed a single time. This entry belongs to a study of blood T cell dynamics during melanoma immunotherapy. This CDR3 spans 15 amino acids. CDR1 is SGHTA, CDR2 FQGNSA, per germline. Trimming removed 6 bases from V and 9 bases from J; junction bases left unmatched: 13. The time point is: week 3, after first cycle of checkpoint inhibitor. Using immunoSEQ multiplex PCR, the repertoire was profiled, and TCRdb retains in-frame clones only, with some absent. There are 6,000 or so clones in the sample; roughly 87% occur only once, and around 5% lies in the top ten.

Sequenced material: blood, taken from a patient treated with checkpoint blockade. The TCR comes from a human donor with melanoma. The genes are TRBV7-2 and TRBJ2-1; TRBD2 matches at 8 bases. In DNA, the CDR3 is TGTGCCAGCAGGGGGGAGCGGGGGACCCTCACTGAGCAGTTCTTC. This sequence encodes CASRGERGTLTEQFF.